The 21 T cell receptor beta chains presented below share a single source sample, sequenced in a study of blood T cell repertoires in COVID-19. Profiling relied on immunoSEQ multiplex PCR, and the TCRdb table lists in-frame clones only, not all of them. The profile shows roughly 160,000 clones, around 87% of them singletons. The source material was peripheral blood. These TCRs come from a man aged 60 to 69 with COVID-19, enrolled during active disease.

This rearrangement joins TRBV18 to TRBJ1-2, with TRBD1 matching 7 bases. This CDR3 comprises 16 residues. After removal of 3 bases from V and 2 bases from J, the junction contained 9 bases not matched to a gene. Looked up from germline, CDR1 is KGHSH and CDR2 is LQKENI. CDR3 residues: CASSPGTAKANYGYTF. CDR3 bases: TGTGCCAGCTCACCCGGGACAGCCAAAGCCAACTATGGCTACACCTTC.

The chain recombines TRBV30 with TRBJ2-6, with D possibly being TRBD2 (5 bases). Germline V gene data show CDR1 as GTSNPN and CDR2 as SVGIG (reference sequence). Between the trimmed V and J ends, which lost 2 bases and 0 bases, there was a span of 8 bases. The CDR3 sequence is 15 residues long. CDR3 DNA sequence: TGTGCCTGGAGTCAAGGAGGCTCTGGGGCCAACGTCCTGACTTTC. Its translation is CAWSQGGSGANVLTF.

The chain is built from TRBV19 and TRBJ2-2; 7 bases map to TRBD1. The CDR3 sequence is 14 residues long. Unmatched junction bases numbered 8, after V lost 10 bases and J lost 3 bases. Germline CDR1 LNHDA, CDR2 SQIVND (reference sequence). The CDR3 DNA reads TGTGCCACCTCGACAGGGATGGACACCGGGGAGCTGTTTTTT. This sequence encodes CATSTGMDTGELFF. Full variable domain (outside the CDR3, taken from reference TRBV19 and TRBJ2-2): DGGITQSPKYLFRKEGQNVTLSCEQNLNHDAMYWYRQDPGQGLRLIYYSQIVNDFQKGDIAEGYSVSREKKESFPLTVTSAQKNPTAFYLCATSTGMDTGELFFGEGSRLTVL.

The chain employs TRBV9 and TRBJ2-3; TRBD1 matches 9 bases. V lost 4 bases, J lost 3 bases, and 9 bases stayed unmatched. CDR3 size: 16 residues. Per the germline V gene, CDR1 is SGDLS and CDR2 is YYNGEE. CDR3 sequence: CASSLRTGEGTDTQYF. The CDR3 coding sequence is TGTGCCAGCAGCTTACGGACAGGGGAGGGAACAGATACGCAGTATTTT.

The chain recombines TRBV7-9 with TRBJ2-5, with D tentatively TRBD1 (6 bases). Trimming took off 1 base at V and 7 bases at J, with 10 bases between the two ends. The V gene's germline CDR1 is SEHNR and CDR2 FQNEAQ (reference sequence). This CDR3 region has 13 residues. Here the CDR3 reads CASSLDSRGTQYF. CDR3 DNA sequence: TGTGCCAGCAGCTTAGACAGCAGGGGGACCCAGTACTTC.

CDR3: CASSFARGTQYF. In DNA form, the CDR3 reads TGTGCCAGCAGTTTTGCCCGGGGTACGCAGTATTTT. The chain joins TRBV12-3 or TRBV12-4 to TRBJ2-3, with TRBD2 as a possible D gene (5 bases). V lost 3 bases and J lost 8, with 9 bases in between. This CDR3 is built from 12 residues.

This clone was recorded once. V gene TRBV6-6 combines with J gene TRBJ2-7, with 11 bases identical to TRBD2. J lost 3 bases, V lost 6 bases, and 7 bases had no gene match. The germline V gene encodes CDR1 MNHNY and CDR2 SVGAGI (reference sequence). CDR3 length equals 15 residues. CDR3 residues: CASSPRLAGSYEQYF. The CDR3 DNA reads as TGTGCCAGCAGCCCGAGACTAGCGGGAAGCTACGAGCAGTACTTC.

The J gene is TRBJ1-6, the V gene TRBV19; D gene unclear. This CDR3 is 12 amino acids long. Trimming cost V 5 bases and J 8 bases, with 7 bases left between them. CDR1 and CDR2 (germline): LNHDA, SQIVND (reference sequence). CDR3 bases: TGTGCCAGTAGTCCCGGGGATTCACCCCTCCACTTT. Translating it yields CASSPGDSPLHF.

V usage is TRBV30 and J usage is TRBJ2-1; TRBD2 matches 8 bases. Trimming cost V 3 bases and J 4 bases; bases outside gene matches: 11. Germline V gene lookup returns CDR1 GTSNPN and CDR2 SVGIG (reference sequence). The CDR3 extends over 16 amino acids. Written as DNA, the CDR3 is TGTGCCTGGAGCGGGGGGGGAGGGCTTCGGTACAATGAGCAGTTCTTC. This codes for CAWSGGGGLRYNEQFF.

The CDR3, as DNA: TGTGCCAGCAGTGAAATGGGGGGGCAGTTCTTC. This sequence encodes CASSEMGGQFF. The rearrangement joins TRBV2 to TRBJ2-1; TRBD2 is a possible D gene (6 bases). From germline, CDR1 is SNHLY and CDR2 FYNNEI. The CDR3 is made up of 11 amino acids. V was shortened by 2 bases and J by 12 bases, with 8 bases between the two germline ends.

The chain joins TRBV12-3 or TRBV12-4 to TRBJ1-2, with a possible D match to TRBD1 (5 bases). The CDR3 extends over 13 amino acids. The V end lost 6 bases, the J end lost 4 bases, and 12 bases lay between the germline ends. The CDR3 nucleotides read TGTGCCAGCAGCCAAACAGGTGTCTATGGCTACACCTTC. It specifies CASSQTGVYGYTF.

This chain uses TRBV7-9 with TRBJ1-5, with no clear D. CDR1 and CDR2 from the germline V gene are SEHNR and FQNEAQ (reference sequence). Trimming removed 5 bases at V and 3 bases at J, with 8 bases between. The CDR3 consists of 13 residues. CDR3 amino acids: CASSEGTNQPQHF. DNA for the CDR3: TGTGCCAGCAGCGAGGGTACCAATCAGCCCCAGCATTTT.

V gene TRBV14 combines with J gene TRBJ2-1, with 12 nucleotides matching TRBD2. This CDR3 comprises 16 residues. The ends lost 2 bases at V and 8 bases at J; junction bases unmatched: 7. In germline, CDR1 is SGHDN, CDR2 FVKESK. DNA of the CDR3: TGTGCCAGCAGCCAAAAGGGACTAGCGGGCTTGGATGAGCAGTTCTTC. Translated, it gives CASSQKGLAGLDEQFF.

J is TRBJ1-1 and V is TRBV12-3 or TRBV12-4; 7 bases are a match to TRBD1. The CDR3 covers 12 residues. V was pared by 6 bases and J by 9 bases, with 7 bases of the junction left unmatched. The CDR3 coding sequence is TGTGCCAGCAGGGACGGACAGGAAAAAGCTTTCTTT. Amino acid sequence: CASRDGQEKAFF.

This clone was counted a single time. This rearrangement joins TRBV28 to TRBJ2-7; D unclear. This CDR3 spans 13 amino acids. V was shortened by 1 base and J by 5 bases, with 9 bases between the two germline ends. Germline values: CDR1 MDHEN, CDR2 SYDVKM. The CDR3 sequence: CASSLSRVHEQYF. DNA of the CDR3: TGTGCCAGCAGTTTATCACGGGTCCACGAGCAGTACTTC.

This clone came up once. The chain carries TRBV24-1 and TRBJ1-2; TRBD1 matches at 10 bases. The CDR3 runs 16 residues. V was clipped by 4 bases and J by 3 bases; unmatched bases: 7. Germline lookup yields CDR1 KGHDR and CDR2 SFDVKD. The CDR3, as DNA: TGTGCCACCAGTGACCATGACAGGGGGCAGGACTATGGCTACACCTTC. Protein sequence: CATSDHDRGQDYGYTF.

The gene calls are TRBV3-1 (or the pseudogene TRBV3-2) and TRBJ2-3; 7 nucleotides agree with TRBD2. The CDR3 totals 15 residues. Germline trimming cut 3 bases from V and 4 bases from J; bases unmatched to any gene: 7. The V gene's germline CDR1 is LGHDT and CDR2 YNNKEL (reference sequence). The chain's CDR3 is CASSQPGLRADTQYF. The DNA of the CDR3 is TGTGCCAGCAGCCAGCCGGGACTAAGGGCAGATACGCAGTATTTT.

This clone was seen just once. In DNA form, the CDR3 reads TGCAGCGTTGAACCCTCGGACAGGGTGGGAGGCAATGAGCAGTTCTTC. It is translated as CSVEPSDRVGGNEQFF. This chain uses TRBV29-1 with TRBJ2-1; 8 bases map to TRBD1. V gave up 2 bases and J gave up 6 bases; unmatched junction bases: 12. Germline V gene data show CDR1 as SQVTM and CDR2 as ANQGSEA. This CDR3 has 16 amino acids.

V gene TRBV11-1 combines with J gene TRBJ1-1, with D perhaps TRBD1 (6 bases). The CDR3 runs 15 residues. Germline-derived CDR1 and CDR2 are SGHAT and FQDESV (reference sequence). V was trimmed by 1 base and J by 4 bases, leaving 13 bases between them. The CDR3 nucleotides read TGTGCCAGCAGCTTAGTACAGGGATCGGGCACTGAAGCTTTCTTT. Protein: CASSLVQGSGTEAFF.

This chain joins TRBV6-2 or TRBV6-3 and TRBJ2-5; 7 nucleotides line up with TRBD1. Germline V CDR1 and CDR2: MNHEY, SVGEGT. The V gene end was trimmed by 4 bases and the J gene end by 3 bases; junction bases not matched to a gene: 14. The CDR3 length is 17 residues. CDR3 DNA sequence: TGTGCCAGCAGTTCTTACCGACGCGCCACAGGGGAAGAGACCCAGTACTTC. This codes for CASSSYRRATGEETQYF.

The chain links TRBV24-1 to TRBJ2-2; 10 bases are a match to TRBD1. This CDR3 comprises 17 residues. V shed 1 base, J shed 3 bases, and the junction held 4 bases outside the gene matches. The germline gives CDR1 KGHDR, CDR2 SFDVKD. The CDR3 here is CATSDLGQGGHTGELFF. The DNA of the CDR3 is TGTGCCACCAGTGATTTAGGACAGGGGGGCCACACCGGGGAGCTGTTTTTT.